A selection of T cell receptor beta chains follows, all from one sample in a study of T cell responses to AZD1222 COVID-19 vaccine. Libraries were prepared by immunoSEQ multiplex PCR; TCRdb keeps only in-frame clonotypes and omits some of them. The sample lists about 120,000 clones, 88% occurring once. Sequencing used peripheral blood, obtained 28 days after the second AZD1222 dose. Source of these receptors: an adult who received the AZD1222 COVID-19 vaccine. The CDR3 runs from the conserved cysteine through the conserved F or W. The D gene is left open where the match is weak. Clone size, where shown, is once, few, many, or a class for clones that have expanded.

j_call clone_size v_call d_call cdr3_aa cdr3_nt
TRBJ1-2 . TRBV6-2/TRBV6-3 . CASSGGGPNYGYTF TGTGCCAGCAGCGGCGGGGGCCCCAACTATGGCTACACCTTC
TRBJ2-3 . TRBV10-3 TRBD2 CAISEGTSERDTQYF TGTGCCATCAGTGAGGGGACTAGTGAGCGAGATACGCAGTATTTT
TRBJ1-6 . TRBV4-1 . CASSQFGQGNSPLHF TGCGCCAGCAGCCAATTCGGGCAGGGGAATTCACCCCTCCACTTT
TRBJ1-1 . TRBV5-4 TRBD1 CASSSREQGAVAFF TGTGCCAGCAGCTCCAGGGAACAGGGGGCTGTGGCTTTCTTT
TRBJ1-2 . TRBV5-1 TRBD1 CASSLQHDGTGTGGYGYTF TGCGCCAGCAGCTTACAACACGACGGGACAGGGACTGGAGGCTATGGCTACACCTTC
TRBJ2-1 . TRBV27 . CASILTGTSIGLWEFLYNEQFF TGTGCCAGCATCTTAACCGGGACGTCGATAGGTTTGTGGGAATTCTTATACAATGAGCAGTTCTTC
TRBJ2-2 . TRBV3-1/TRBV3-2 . CASSQVPTGELFF TGTGCCAGCAGCCAAGTACCCACCGGGGAGCTGTTTTTT
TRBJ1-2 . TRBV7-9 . CASSLGGSNYGYTF TGTGCCAGCAGCTTAGGGGGTTCTAACTATGGCTACACCTTC
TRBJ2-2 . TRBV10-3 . CAITGTAGELFF TGTGCCATCACGGGTACGGCCGGGGAGCTGTTTTTT
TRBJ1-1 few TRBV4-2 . CASSQDWGAAAEAFF TGTGCCAGCAGCCAAGATTGGGGGGCCGCGGCTGAAGCTTTCTTT
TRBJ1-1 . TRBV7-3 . CASSRSGGVEAEAFF TGTGCCAGCAGCCGTTCCGGAGGGGTGGAGGCTGAAGCTTTCTTT
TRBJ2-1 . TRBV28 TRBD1 CASSSGQPYNEQFF TGTGCCAGCAGTTCGGGACAGCCCTACAATGAGCAGTTCTTC
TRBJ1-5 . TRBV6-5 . CASSRPGVNQPQHF TGTGCCAGCAGCCGCCCGGGGGTAAATCAGCCCCAGCATTTT
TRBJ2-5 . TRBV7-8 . CASSLGGMETQYF TGTGCCAGCAGCTTAGGAGGGATGGAGACCCAGTACTTC
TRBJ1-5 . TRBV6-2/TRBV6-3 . CASSYRDRQYSNQPQHF TGTGCCAGCAGTTACCGGGACCGACAGTATAGCAATCAGCCCCAGCATTTT
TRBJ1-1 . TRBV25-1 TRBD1 CASSDRGLLDTEAFF TGTGCCAGCAGTGACAGGGGGCTATTGGACACTGAAGCTTTCTTT
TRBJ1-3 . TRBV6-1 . CASSEWAGAGNTIYF TGTGCCAGCAGTGAATGGGCTGGCGCTGGAAACACCATATATTTT
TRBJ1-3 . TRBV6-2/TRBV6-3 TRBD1 CASSPGQISGNTIYF TGTGCCAGCAGCCCGGGACAGATCTCTGGAAACACCATATATTTT
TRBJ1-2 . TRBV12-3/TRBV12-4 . CASSPSDRGYTF TGTGCCAGCAGCCCCTCCGACCGGGGCTACACCTTC
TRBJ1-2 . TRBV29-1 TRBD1 CSVWGKGASDGYTF TGCAGCGTTTGGGGGAAGGGGGCGTCCGATGGCTACACCTTC